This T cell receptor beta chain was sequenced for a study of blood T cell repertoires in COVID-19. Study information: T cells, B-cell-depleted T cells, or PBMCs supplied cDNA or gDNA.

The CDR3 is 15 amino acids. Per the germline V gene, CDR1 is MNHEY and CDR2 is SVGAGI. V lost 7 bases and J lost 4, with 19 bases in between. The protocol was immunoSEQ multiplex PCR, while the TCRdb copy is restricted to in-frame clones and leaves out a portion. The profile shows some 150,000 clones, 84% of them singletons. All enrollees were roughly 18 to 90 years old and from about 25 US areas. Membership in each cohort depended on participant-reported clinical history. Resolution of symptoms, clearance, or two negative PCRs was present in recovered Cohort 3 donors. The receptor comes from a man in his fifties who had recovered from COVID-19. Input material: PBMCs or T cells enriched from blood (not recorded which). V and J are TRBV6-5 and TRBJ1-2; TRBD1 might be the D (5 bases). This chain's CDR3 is CASTTPGGRVYGYTF. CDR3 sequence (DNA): TGTGCCAGCACCACCCCGGGTGGCAGGGTCTATGGCTACACCTTC.